Presented here are 27 T cell receptor beta chains from one specimen sequenced in a study of beta chain features in type 1 diabetes. Expressed TCRB transcripts were sequenced, since all the RNA that had been isolated was reverse transcribed. Using immunoSEQ multiplex PCR, the repertoire was profiled, and TCRdb retains in-frame clones only, with some absent. The sample lists roughly 500,000 clones; 30% were seen once. Sequenced material: naive CD4+ T cells from blood. The receptors derive from a man aged 18 to 30 in good health.

This clone was seen only a few times. The rearrangement joins TRBV10-3 to TRBJ2-7; D uncertain. Germline CDR1 is ENHRY and CDR2 is SYGVKD. The CDR3 length is 12 residues. V was clipped by 1 base and J by 6 bases, with 7 bases between them. This CDR3 is CAISELEFEQYF. The DNA for the CDR3 is TGTGCCATCAGTGAGTTGGAGTTCGAGCAGTACTTC.

This clone was observed a few times. V gene TRBV29-1 combines with J gene TRBJ1-2, with TRBD1 matching over 10 bases. After removal of 3 bases from V and 5 bases from J, the junction contained 9 bases not matched to a gene. Germline values: CDR1 SQVTM, CDR2 ANQGSEA. This CDR3 is built from 15 residues. The CDR3 spells CSVEGPGQGFYGYTF. CDR3 DNA sequence: TGCAGCGTTGAGGGTCCGGGACAGGGGTTTTATGGCTACACCTTC.

The chain is built from TRBV6-5 and TRBJ2-7, with 7 bases fitting TRBD2. The CDR3 spans 15 residues. V shed 0 bases, J shed 0 bases, and the junction held 2 bases outside the gene matches. Germline V gives CDR1 MNHEY, CDR2 SVGAGI. This CDR3 reads CASSYSGGSSYEQYF. The CDR3 DNA is TGTGCCAGCAGTTACTCGGGAGGGAGCTCCTACGAGCAGTACTTC.

J is TRBJ2-2 and V is TRBV7-4, with a weak D call TRBD1 (6 bases). The CDR3 consists of 16 residues. Per germline, CDR1 SGHVT and CDR2 SQSDAQ. The V and J ends lost 7 bases and 6 bases respectively, with 21 bases between them. CDR3 protein: CASTERLQGYAGELFF. The CDR3 bases are TGTGCCAGCACCGAACGATTACAGGGATACGCCGGGGAGCTGTTTTTT.

The CDR3 nucleotides are TGCGCCAGCAGCTATAGCGGGAGCTCCTACGAGCAGTACTTC. This sequence encodes CASSYSGSSYEQYF. This chain joins TRBV5-1 and TRBJ2-7, with 9 bases fitting TRBD2. V dropped 3 bases and J dropped 0; count of bases not matched to a gene: 1. This CDR3 has 14 amino acids. CDR1 and CDR2 from the germline V gene are SGHRS and YFSETQ.

This clone turned up a few times. V usage is TRBV7-9 and J usage is TRBJ2-1; TRBD1 might be the D (5 bases). V was trimmed by 4 bases and J by 3 bases, leaving 16 bases between them. This CDR3 region has 16 residues. Germline V gene sequence: CDR1 SEHNR, CDR2 FQNEAQ (reference sequence). In DNA form, the CDR3 reads TGTGCCAGCAGCTCCTCGACAGCAATCGACTACAATGAGCAGTTCTTC. Translating gives CASSSSTAIDYNEQFF.

About this clone itself: At the DNA level, this CDR3 is encoded by other sequences in the same sample as well. The chain is built from TRBV29-1 and TRBJ2-5, with 7 bases that match TRBD1. The germline CDR1 and CDR2 sequences are SQVTM and ANQGSEA. Losses at the gene ends were 4 bases for V and 3 bases for J; bases not matched to a gene: 8. This CDR3 region has 14 residues. The CDR3, as DNA: TGCAGCGTTGGCCGTTCGCAGGGGGAAGAGACCCAGTACTTC. This encodes CSVGRSQGEETQYF.

The chain carries TRBV30 and TRBJ2-7; D remains unclear. Trimming removed 6 bases from V and 0 bases from J, with 15 bases in between. Germline assignment: CDR1 GTSNPN and CDR2 SVGIG (reference sequence). CDR3 length: 14 residues. CDR3 DNA sequence: TGTGCCTGTTCGTTTGGACGGTCCTCCTACGAGCAGTACTTC. This codes for CACSFGRSSYEQYF.

This chain links TRBV9 with TRBJ2-1; TRBD2 is a possible D gene (6 bases). V was trimmed by 4 bases and J by 0 bases, leaving 14 bases between them. The CDR3 spans 16 residues. Germline values: CDR1 SGDLS, CDR2 YYNGEE. The CDR3 DNA reads TGTGCCAGCAGCCCCCTTAGCGGAAGCTCCTACAATGAGCAGTTCTTC. Translating gives CASSPLSGSSYNEQFF.

Remarks on this clone: This CDR3 is also generated by other DNA sequences in the sample. The CDR3 bases are TGTGCCTGGAGTGGTGGGGGCAATCAGCCCCAGCATTTT. As protein: CAWSGGGNQPQHF. The chain carries TRBV30 and TRBJ1-5, with unresolved D. CDR1 is GTSNPN, CDR2 SVGIG, per germline (reference sequence). V lost 1 base, J lost 2 bases, and 6 bases lay in between. The CDR3 covers 13 residues.

This chain uses TRBV19 with TRBJ1-1, with 7 bases that match TRBD1. The ends lost 6 bases at V and 1 base at J; junction bases unmatched: 2. This CDR3 spans 13 amino acids. The germline V gene encodes CDR1 LNHDA and CDR2 SQIVND (reference sequence). The CDR3 region has the DNA TGTGCCAGTAGCGACAGGGAGAACACTGAAGCTTTCTTT. Encoded protein: CASSDRENTEAFF.

The CDR3 sequence is CASSPQGSGANVLTF. The CDR3 DNA sequence: TGTGCCAGCAGCCCACAGGGCTCTGGGGCCAACGTCCTGACTTTC. The chain joins TRBV27 to TRBJ2-6, with D maybe TRBD1 (6 bases). In germline, CDR1 is MNHEY, CDR2 SMNVEV (reference sequence). Trimming took 6 bases from V and 0 from J, leaving 9 bases between them. The CDR3 runs to 15 residues. Complete variable domain (other parts from reference TRBV27 and TRBJ2-6): EAQVTQNPRYLITVTGKKLTVTCSQNMNHEYMSWYRQDPGLGLRQIYYSMNVEVTDKGDVPEGYKVSRKEKRNFPLILESPSPNQTSLYFCASSPQGSGANVLTFGAGSRLTVL.

In its sample, this clone was seen a few times. Other DNA sequences in the same sample also yield this CDR3. This chain connects TRBV30 to TRBJ2-7; D is undetermined. Trimming took off 6 bases at V and 4 bases at J, with 10 bases between the two ends. CDR1 and CDR2 (germline): GTSNPN, SVGIG (reference sequence). CDR3 length: 11 residues. CDR3 bases: TGTGCCTGTTCAAGGGCTTACGAGCAGTACTTC. This translates into CACSRAYEQYF.

V and J are TRBV30 and TRBJ2-5; 9 nucleotides line up with TRBD1. The V segment lost 4 bases and the J segment 5 bases; nucleotides outside the gene matches: 11. Germline V gene data show CDR1 as GTSNPN and CDR2 as SVGIG (reference sequence). This CDR3 comprises 15 residues. CDR3: CAWILFYRGRETQYF. In DNA, the CDR3 is TGTGCCTGGATCTTATTTTACAGGGGGCGGGAGACCCAGTACTTC.

This chain links TRBV6-5 with TRBJ2-3; D is perhaps TRBD2 (6 bases). Germline CDR1 MNHEY, CDR2 SVGAGI. V was shortened by 7 bases and J by 6 bases, with 14 bases between the two germline ends. The length of the CDR3 is 13 residues. The CDR3 DNA is TGTGCCAGCACCCCAGCGGGTACCGATACGCAGTATTTT. It encodes CASTPAGTDTQYF.

The rearrangement joins TRBV6-6 to TRBJ2-7; D unresolved. CDR3 size: 14 residues. Germline CDR1 MNHNY, CDR2 SVGAGI (reference sequence). Between the trimmed V and J ends, which lost 7 bases and 3 bases, there was a span of 16 bases. CDR3 sequence reads: CASMIPSKSYEQYF. CDR3 bases: TGTGCCAGCATGATTCCATCTAAGAGCTACGAGCAGTACTTC.

This sequence joins TRBV19 and TRBJ2-5; 7 positions agree with TRBD1. Unmatched junction bases numbered 11, after V lost 5 bases and J lost 5 bases. This CDR3 spans 15 amino acids. In germline, CDR1 is LNHDA, CDR2 SQIVND (reference sequence). In DNA form, the CDR3 reads TGTGCCAGTAGTGTGACGACAGGGTTCCGGGAGACCCAGTACTTC. This sequence encodes CASSVTTGFRETQYF.

This chain's CDR3 is CASSLAGGLNTEAFF. The CDR3 nucleotides read TGTGCCAGCAGCTTAGCCGGAGGGTTGAACACTGAAGCTTTCTTT. This rearrangement joins TRBV7-2 to TRBJ1-1; no reliable D call. Germline-derived CDR1 and CDR2 are SGHTA and FQGNSA. The V and J ends lost 0 bases and 0 bases respectively, with 8 bases between them. CDR3 size: 15 residues.

This clone was recorded once. The chain uses TRBV10-2 and TRBJ1-2; 8 bases are a match to TRBD1. The CDR3 loop spans 14 amino acids. V lost 6 bases and J lost 2; bases outside the gene matches: 5. Germline values: CDR1 WSHSY, CDR2 SAAADI. In DNA form, the CDR3 reads TGCGCCAGCAGGGACCGACAGGGGAACTATGGCTACACCTTC. This translates into CASRDRQGNYGYTF.

This clone was observed a few times. The chain has TRBV7-9 and TRBJ2-5; unclear D gene. Trimming took 1 base from V and 4 from J, leaving 4 bases between them. Germline-derived CDR1 and CDR2 are SEHNR and FQNEAQ (reference sequence). This CDR3 spans 12 amino acids. The CDR3 region is CASSLVLETQYF. CDR3 DNA sequence: TGTGCCAGCAGCTTAGTTTTAGAGACCCAGTACTTC.

The table lists this clone with a few counts. The chain combines TRBV29-1 with TRBJ1-1; D uncertain. V dropped 4 bases and J dropped 4 bases, with 7 bases sitting between them. CDR1 and CDR2 (germline): SQVTM, ANQGSEA. CDR3 length: 11 residues. The CDR3 here is CSVAPVTEAFF. CDR3 nucleotide sequence: TGCAGCGTTGCCCCCGTCACTGAAGCTTTCTTT.

This clone occurred a few times. V and J are TRBV15 and TRBJ2-5; D uncertain. CDR3 length: 13 residues. The germline CDR1 and CDR2 sequences are LNHNV and YYDKDF (reference sequence). The germline V and J ends were trimmed by 5 bases and 5 bases, with 12 bases remaining between them. CDR3 bases: TGTGCCACCAGCTCGGGCCCTCAGGAGACCCAGTACTTC. Translated, it gives CATSSGPQETQYF.

The V call is TRBV7-2, the J call TRBJ2-5; no definite D call. Trimming removed 4 bases from V and 5 bases from J, with 14 bases in between. Germline V gene sequence: CDR1 SGHTA, CDR2 FQGNSA. The CDR3 is 14 amino acids. CDR3 in DNA: TGTGCCAGCAGCTCGAAGTCTAGTTCCGAGACCCAGTACTTC. Translation gives CASSSKSSSETQYF.

The CDR3 reads CATGAKNIQYF. The DNA of the CDR3 is TGTGCCACAGGGGCCAAAAACATTCAGTACTTC. This chain links TRBV28 with TRBJ2-4, with D perhaps matching TRBD1 (5 bases). CDR1 MDHEN and CDR2 SYDVKM come from the germline V gene. Trimming took off 10 bases at V and 1 base at J, with 5 bases between the two ends. The CDR3 sequence is 11 residues long. Supplemented by reference TRBV28 and TRBJ2-4, the full variable domain reads DVKVTQSSRYLVKRTGEKVFLECVQDMDHENMFWYRQDPGLGLRLIYFSYDVKMKEKGDIPEGYSVSREKKERFSLILESASTNQTSMYLCATGAKNIQYFGAGTRLSVL.

The chain links TRBV19 to TRBJ2-1, with a weak D call TRBD2 (6 bases). Trimming left V 2 bases short and J 2 bases short, with 13 bases between. CDR1 and CDR2 from the germline V gene are LNHDA and SQIVND (reference sequence). The CDR3 contains 16 residues. The chain's CDR3 is CASSITSRETYNEQFF. CDR3 nucleotide sequence: TGTGCCAGTAGTATAACTTCCCGGGAGACCTACAATGAGCAGTTCTTC.

The chain recombines TRBV18 with TRBJ2-3, with D possibly TRBD2 on 5 matching bases. With 3 bases removed from V and 1 base from J, the gap between germline ends came to 8 bases. Germline V gene lookup returns CDR1 KGHSH and CDR2 LQKENI. The length of the CDR3 is 14 residues. The CDR3 coding sequence is TGTGCCAGCTCACCGGGAGCGGGCACAGATACGCAGTATTTT. Amino acids: CASSPGAGTDTQYF.

This clone has more than one count but fewer than ten. This chain links TRBV4-1 with TRBJ2-1, with D uncertain. CDR3 length: 15 residues. Germline CDR1 and CDR2: MGHRA and YSYEKL. V dropped 0 bases and J dropped 3 bases, with 9 bases sitting between them. The CDR3 DNA reads TGCGCCAGCAGCCAAGATGGGCTGTTCTACAATGAGCAGTTCTTC. Translating gives CASSQDGLFYNEQFF.